This T cell receptor (beta chain) derives from a study of control samples from healthy donors and cancer patients. This clone was detected a few times. Sequencing used immunoSEQ multiplex PCR; TCRdb keeps in-frame clones, though not all of them. The data contain about 68,000 clones, 83% of them singletons. Trimming left V 8 bases short and J 0 bases short, with 8 bases between. In germline, CDR1 is LNHDA, CDR2 SQIVND (reference sequence). This CDR3 is built from 13 residues. J is TRBJ1-5 and V is TRBV19; a weak D match, TRBD1 (5 bases). Material: blood. This clonotype originated in a man aged 60-69 years in good health. In nucleotides, the CDR3 is TGTGCCAGTTGGCAGGGTAGCAATCAGCCCCAGCATTTT. Protein sequence: CASWQGSNQPQHF.